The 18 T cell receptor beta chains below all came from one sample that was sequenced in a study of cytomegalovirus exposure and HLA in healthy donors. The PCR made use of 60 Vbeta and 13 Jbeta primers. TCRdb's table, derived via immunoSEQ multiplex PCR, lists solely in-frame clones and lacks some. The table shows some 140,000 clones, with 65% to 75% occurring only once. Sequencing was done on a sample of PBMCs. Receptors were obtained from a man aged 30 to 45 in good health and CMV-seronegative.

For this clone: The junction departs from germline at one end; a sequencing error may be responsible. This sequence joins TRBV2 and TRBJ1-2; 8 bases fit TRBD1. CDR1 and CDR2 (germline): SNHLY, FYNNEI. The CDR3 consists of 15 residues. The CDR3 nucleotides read TGTGCCAGCAGTTCAGGACAGGGCAGACTTCGTGGCTACCCCTTC. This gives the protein CASSSGQGRLRGYPF.

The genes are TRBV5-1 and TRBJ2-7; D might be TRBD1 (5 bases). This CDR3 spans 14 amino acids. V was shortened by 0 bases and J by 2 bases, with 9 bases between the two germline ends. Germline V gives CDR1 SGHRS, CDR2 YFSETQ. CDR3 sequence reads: CASSLGQRTYEQYF. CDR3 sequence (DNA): TGCGCCAGCAGCTTGGGACAGCGAACCTACGAGCAGTACTTC.

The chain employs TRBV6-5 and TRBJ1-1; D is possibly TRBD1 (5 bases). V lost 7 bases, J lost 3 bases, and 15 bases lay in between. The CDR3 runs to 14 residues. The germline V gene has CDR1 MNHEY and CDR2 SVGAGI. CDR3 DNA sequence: TGTGCCAGCATTAAGGCAGGGCGGTACACTGAAGCTTTCTTT. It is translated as CASIKAGRYTEAFF.

The CDR3 nucleotides read TGTGCCAGCAGTACCACATCAGGGTTCGAACAGCCCCAGCATTTT. Translated, it gives CASSTTSGFEQPQHF. The chain is built from TRBV28 and TRBJ1-5, with a tentative D call TRBD1 (5 bases). The V and J ends lost 5 bases and 7 bases respectively, with 18 bases between them. The CDR3 runs 15 residues. In germline, CDR1 is MDHEN, CDR2 SYDVKM.

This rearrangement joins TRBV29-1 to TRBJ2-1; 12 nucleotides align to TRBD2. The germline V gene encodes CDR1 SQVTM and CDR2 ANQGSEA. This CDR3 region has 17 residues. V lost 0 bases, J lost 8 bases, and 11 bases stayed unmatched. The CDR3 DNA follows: TGCAGCGTTGAAGATATGGCTAGCGGGGGGGTTGGCGATGAGCAGTTCTTC. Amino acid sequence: CSVEDMASGGVGDEQFF.

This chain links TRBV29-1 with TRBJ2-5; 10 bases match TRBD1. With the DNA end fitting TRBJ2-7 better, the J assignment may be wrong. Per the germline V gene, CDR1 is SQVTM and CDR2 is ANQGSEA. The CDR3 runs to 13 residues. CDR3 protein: CSVGGTGVYEQYF. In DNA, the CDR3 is TGCAGCGTGGGAGGGACAGGGGTCTACGAGCAGTACTTC.

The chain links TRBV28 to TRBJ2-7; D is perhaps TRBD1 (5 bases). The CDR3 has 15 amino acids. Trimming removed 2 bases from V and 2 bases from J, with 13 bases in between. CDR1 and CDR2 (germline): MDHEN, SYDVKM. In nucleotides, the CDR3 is TGTGCCAGCAGTTTAATTCAGGGTACGGCCTACGAGCAGTACTTC. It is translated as CASSLIQGTAYEQYF.

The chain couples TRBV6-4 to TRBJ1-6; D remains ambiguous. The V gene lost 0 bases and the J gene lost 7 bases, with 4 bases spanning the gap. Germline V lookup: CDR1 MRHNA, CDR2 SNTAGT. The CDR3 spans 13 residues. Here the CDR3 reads CASSDSRNSPLHF. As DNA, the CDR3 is TGTGCCAGCAGTGACTCGAGGAATTCACCCCTCCACTTT.

The CDR3 protein is CASRNTGTSGEPNTGELFF. CDR3 bases: TGCGCCAGCAGGAATACCGGGACTAGCGGGGAGCCAAACACCGGGGAGCTGTTTTTT. This chain uses TRBV10-1 with TRBJ2-2, with TRBD2 identical over 13 bases. J was trimmed by 2 bases and V by 6 bases; bases with no gene match: 12. This CDR3 has 19 residues. CDR1 and CDR2 from the germline V gene are WNHNN and SYGVQD (reference sequence).

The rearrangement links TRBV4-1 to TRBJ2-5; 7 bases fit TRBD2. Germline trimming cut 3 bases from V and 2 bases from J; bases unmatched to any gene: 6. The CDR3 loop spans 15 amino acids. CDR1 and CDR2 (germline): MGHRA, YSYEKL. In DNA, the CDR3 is TGCGCCAGCAGCCATCAGACTAGCCATCAAGAGACCCAGTACTTC. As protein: CASSHQTSHQETQYF.

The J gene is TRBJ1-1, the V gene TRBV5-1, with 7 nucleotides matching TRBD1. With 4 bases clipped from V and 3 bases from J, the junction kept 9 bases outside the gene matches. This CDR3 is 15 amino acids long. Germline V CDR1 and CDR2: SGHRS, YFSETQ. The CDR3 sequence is CASSPDRDYDTEAFF. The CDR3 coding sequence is TGCGCCAGCAGCCCTGACAGGGATTATGACACTGAAGCTTTCTTT.

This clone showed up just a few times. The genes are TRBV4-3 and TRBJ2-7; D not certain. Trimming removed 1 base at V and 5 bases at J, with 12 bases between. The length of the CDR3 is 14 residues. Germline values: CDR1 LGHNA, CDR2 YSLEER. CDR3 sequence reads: CASSQGAPNDEQYF. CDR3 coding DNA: TGCGCCAGCAGCCAAGGAGCGCCCAATGACGAGCAGTACTTC.

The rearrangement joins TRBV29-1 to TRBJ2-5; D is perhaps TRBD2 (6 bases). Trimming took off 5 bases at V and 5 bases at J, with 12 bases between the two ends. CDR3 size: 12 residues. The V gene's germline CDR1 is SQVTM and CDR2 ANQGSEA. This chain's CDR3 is CSVLEGRETQYF. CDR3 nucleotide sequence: TGCAGCGTTTTGGAGGGACGGGAGACCCAGTACTTC.

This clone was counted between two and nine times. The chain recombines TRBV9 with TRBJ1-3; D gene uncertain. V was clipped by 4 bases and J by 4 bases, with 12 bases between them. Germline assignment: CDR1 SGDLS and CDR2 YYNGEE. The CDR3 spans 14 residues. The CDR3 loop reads CASSPQRRGNTIYF. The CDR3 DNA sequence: TGTGCCAGCAGCCCTCAGAGGAGGGGAAACACCATATATTTT. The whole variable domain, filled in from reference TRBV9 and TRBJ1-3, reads DSGVTQTPKHLITATGQRVTLRCSPRSGDLSVYWYQQSLDQGLQFLIQYYNGEERAKGNILERFSAQQFPDLHSELNLSSLELGDSALYFCASSPQRRGNTIYFGEGSWLTVV.

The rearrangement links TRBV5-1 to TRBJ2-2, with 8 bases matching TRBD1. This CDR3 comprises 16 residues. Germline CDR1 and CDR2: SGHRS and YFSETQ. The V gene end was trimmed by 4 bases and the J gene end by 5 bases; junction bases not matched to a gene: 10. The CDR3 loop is CASSRGQGRITGELFF. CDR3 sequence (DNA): TGCGCCAGCAGCCGAGGACAGGGAAGAATAACCGGGGAGCTGTTTTTT.

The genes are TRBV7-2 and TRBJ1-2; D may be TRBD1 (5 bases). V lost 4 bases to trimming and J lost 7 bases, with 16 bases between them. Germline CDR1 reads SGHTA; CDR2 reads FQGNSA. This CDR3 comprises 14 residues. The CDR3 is CASSSSQGRFGYTF. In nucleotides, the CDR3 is TGTGCCAGCAGCTCGTCCCAGGGAAGATTTGGCTACACCTTC.

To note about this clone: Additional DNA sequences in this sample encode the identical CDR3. The CDR3 DNA reads as TGTGCCAGCAGCCCCGGGGAGTACCAAGAGACCCAGTACTTC. Amino acids: CASSPGEYQETQYF. The V and J genes are TRBV7-9 and TRBJ2-5, with D maybe TRBD2 (5 bases). This CDR3 is 14 amino acids long. The V gene's germline CDR1 is SEHNR and CDR2 FQNEAQ (reference sequence). Trimming took off 5 bases at V and 0 bases at J, with 10 bases between the two ends.

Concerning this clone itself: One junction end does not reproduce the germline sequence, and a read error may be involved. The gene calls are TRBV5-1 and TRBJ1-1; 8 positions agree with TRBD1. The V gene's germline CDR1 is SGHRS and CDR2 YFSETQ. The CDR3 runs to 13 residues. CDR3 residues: CASRGDRPTEALF. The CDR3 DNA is TGCGCCAGCAGGGGGGACAGGCCCACTGAAGCTCTCTTT.